This is a list of T cell receptor beta chains from one sample in a study of blood T cell repertoires in COVID-19. Produced via immunoSEQ multiplex PCR; TCRdb's table is partial and in-frame only. The sample carries 200,000 or so clones, approximately 90% recorded once. The material sequenced was peripheral blood. The receptors were gathered from a middle-aged woman who had recovered from COVID-19. Both conserved end residues are part of each CDR3. Fields, in order: V gene, J gene, CDR3 protein.

V: TRBV11-1
J: TRBJ2-3
CDR3: CASSLVTEPTDTQYF

V: TRBV9
J: TRBJ1-2
CDR3: CASSPTTGDYGYTF

V: TRBV19
J: TRBJ2-5
CDR3: CASSDRLRLILETQYF

V: TRBV7-2
J: TRBJ2-7
CDR3: CASSFGTGAGEQYF

V: TRBV10-3
J: TRBJ2-5
CDR3: CAIRGLIQETQYF

V: TRBV30
J: TRBJ2-3
CDR3: CAWSELAGEGTQYF

V: TRBV6-2/TRBV6-3
J: TRBJ2-7
CDR3: CASSPSPSYEQYF

V: TRBV18
J: TRBJ2-1
CDR3: CASSPPELAGGPLNEQFF

V: TRBV19
J: TRBJ1-1
CDR3: CASKVQGGDTEAFF

V: TRBV18
J: TRBJ1-1
CDR3: CASSPITGTTEAFF

V: TRBV7-9
J: TRBJ2-1
CDR3: CASSSGLNNEQFF

V: TRBV25-1
J: TRBJ2-1
CDR3: CASSVGTSGNEQFF

V: TRBV6-5
J: TRBJ2-1
CDR3: CASRGMGGRRDEQFF

V: TRBV10-3
J: TRBJ1-2
CDR3: CAISERTGHYGYTF

V: TRBV27
J: TRBJ2-3
CDR3: CASRPGQGADTQYF

V: TRBV19
J: TRBJ1-1
CDR3: CASSIGTETEAFF

V: TRBV5-1
J: TRBJ1-2
CDR3: CATRLTANYGYTF

V: TRBV15
J: TRBJ2-3
CDR3: CATSRVRGDTQYF

V: TRBV7-2
J: TRBJ2-7
CDR3: CASSYGQGGIYEQYF

V: TRBV5-1
J: TRBJ1-1
CDR3: CASSLGPGGTEAFF

V: TRBV19
J: TRBJ2-5
CDR3: CASSIEETQYF

V: TRBV6-6
J: TRBJ2-3
CDR3: CASSGTSTYTDTQYF

V: TRBV2
J: TRBJ2-5
CDR3: CASRQTGTYKETQYF

V: TRBV19
J: TRBJ1-4
CDR3: CASSVPGLTNEKLFF

V: TRBV12-5
J: TRBJ2-5
CDR3: CASGPETETQYF

V: TRBV28
J: TRBJ1-5
CDR3: CASSLGGDHRPQHF

V: TRBV30
J: TRBJ1-6
CDR3: CAWSTGTGNAPLHF

V: TRBV30
J: TRBJ2-1
CDR3: CAWSGSGIEQFF

V: TRBV7-9
J: TRBJ2-1
CDR3: CASTPGGGAYNEQFF

V: TRBV5-4
J: TRBJ2-3
CDR3: CASSLRDRGPTQYF

V: TRBV28
J: TRBJ2-3
CDR3: CASSSPGLAATDTQYF

V: TRBV4-1
J: TRBJ2-1
CDR3: CASSQGLAGAYNEQFF

V: TRBV5-1
J: TRBJ1-1
CDR3: CASSLNGEAFF

V: TRBV13
J: TRBJ1-4
CDR3: CASSAYDSGEKLFF

V: TRBV4-3
J: TRBJ2-1
CDR3: CASSQDFVEYNEQFF